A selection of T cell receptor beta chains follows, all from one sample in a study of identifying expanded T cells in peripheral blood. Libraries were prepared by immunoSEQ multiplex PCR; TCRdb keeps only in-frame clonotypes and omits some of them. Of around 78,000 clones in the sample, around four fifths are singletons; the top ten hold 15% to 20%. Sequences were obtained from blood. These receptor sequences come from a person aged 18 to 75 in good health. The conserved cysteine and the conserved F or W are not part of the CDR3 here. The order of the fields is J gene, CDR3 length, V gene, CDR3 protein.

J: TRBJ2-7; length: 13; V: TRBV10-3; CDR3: AISESTGPSYEQY
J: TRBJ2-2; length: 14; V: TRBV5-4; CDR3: ASSLEVATNTGELF
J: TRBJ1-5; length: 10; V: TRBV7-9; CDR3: ASSFGDQPQH
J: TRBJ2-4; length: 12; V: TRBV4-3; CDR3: ASSPGQGANIQY
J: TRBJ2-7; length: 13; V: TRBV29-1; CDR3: SVGAAGVENYEQY
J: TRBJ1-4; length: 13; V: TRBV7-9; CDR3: ASSLDRSEREKLF
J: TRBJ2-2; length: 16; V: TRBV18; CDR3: ASSPLLPGQGANGELF
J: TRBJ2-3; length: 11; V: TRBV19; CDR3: ASSMGSTDTQY
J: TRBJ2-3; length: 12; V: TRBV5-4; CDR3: ASSQKRATDTQY
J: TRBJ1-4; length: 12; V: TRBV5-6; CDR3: ASSLGQGDEKLF
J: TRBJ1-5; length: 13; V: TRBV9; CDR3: ASSPRVGPNQPQH
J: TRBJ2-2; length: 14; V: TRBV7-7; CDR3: ASSAVGVPGTGELF
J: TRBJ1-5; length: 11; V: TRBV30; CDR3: AWTQGSGQPQH
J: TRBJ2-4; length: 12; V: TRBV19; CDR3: ASSGQGAHHIQY
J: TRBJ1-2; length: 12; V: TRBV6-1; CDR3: ASCDPRADHGYT
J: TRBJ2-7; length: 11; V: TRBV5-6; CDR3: ASSLLRAHEQY
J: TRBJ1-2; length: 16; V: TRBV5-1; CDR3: ASSLRAGVEAGPYGYT
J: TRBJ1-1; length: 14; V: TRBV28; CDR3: ASRWPVDEDSTEAF
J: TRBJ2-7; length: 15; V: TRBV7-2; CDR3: ASSLRPLAGGGYEQY
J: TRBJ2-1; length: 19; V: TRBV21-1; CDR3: ASSKALSRLAGVGTYNEQF
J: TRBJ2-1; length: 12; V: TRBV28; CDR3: ASYREGRYNEQF
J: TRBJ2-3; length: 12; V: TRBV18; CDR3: ASSTSGVTDTQY
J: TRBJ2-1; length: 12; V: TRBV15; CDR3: ATSETSGNNEQF
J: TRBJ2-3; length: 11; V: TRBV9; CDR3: ASSGHRADTQY
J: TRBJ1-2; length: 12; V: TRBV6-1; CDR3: ASSERTGDYGYT
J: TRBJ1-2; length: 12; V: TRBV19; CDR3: ASSTQQGFGGYT
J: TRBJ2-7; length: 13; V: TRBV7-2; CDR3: ASSLEGGQTYEQY
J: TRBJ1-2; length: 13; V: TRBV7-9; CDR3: ASSRQGQNNYGYT
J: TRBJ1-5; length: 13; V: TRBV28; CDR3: ASKNQGSSNQPQH
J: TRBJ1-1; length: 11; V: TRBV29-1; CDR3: SVESFLNTEAF
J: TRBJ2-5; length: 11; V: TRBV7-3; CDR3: ASSVLGGETQY
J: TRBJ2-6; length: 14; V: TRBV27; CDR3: ASSFQGSSGANVLT
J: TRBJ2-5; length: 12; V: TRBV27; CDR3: ASSFTGKGETQY
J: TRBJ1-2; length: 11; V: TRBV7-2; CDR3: ASNRGVIYGYT
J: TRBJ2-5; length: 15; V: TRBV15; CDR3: ATSRDRLAGDQETQY
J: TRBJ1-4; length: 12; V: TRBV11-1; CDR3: ASSDRATNEKLF
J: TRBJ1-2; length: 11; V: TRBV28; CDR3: ASSFVHSYGYT
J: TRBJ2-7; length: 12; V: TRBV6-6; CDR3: ASSRTPGDYEQY
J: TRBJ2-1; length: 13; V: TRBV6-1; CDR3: ASSGEGQASGDQF
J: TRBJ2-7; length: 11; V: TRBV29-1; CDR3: SVGTESRNEQY
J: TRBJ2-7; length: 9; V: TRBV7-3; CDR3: ASSRSYEQY
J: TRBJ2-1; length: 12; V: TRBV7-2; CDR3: ASSLGGTANEQF
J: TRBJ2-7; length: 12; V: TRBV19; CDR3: ASSPQASGGEQY
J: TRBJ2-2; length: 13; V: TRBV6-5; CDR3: ASSYGEGASGELF
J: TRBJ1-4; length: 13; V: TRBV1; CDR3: TSSQEVFRGQKLF
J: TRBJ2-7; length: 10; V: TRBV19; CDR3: ANRTGPWEQY
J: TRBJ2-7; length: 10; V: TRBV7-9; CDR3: ASSESSGEQY
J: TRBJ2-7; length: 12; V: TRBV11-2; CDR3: ASSATIVAYEQY